One sample yielded the 18 T cell receptor beta chains listed below, sequenced in a study of radiotherapy plus CTLA-4 blockade in lung cancer. Libraries were prepared by immunoSEQ multiplex PCR; TCRdb keeps only in-frame clonotypes and omits some of them. The sample shows over 100,000 clones, around 89% of them seen only once. Sequences were derived from peripheral blood, sampled from a patient treated with radiotherapy plus ipilimumab. Source of these receptors: a human donor with non-small cell lung cancer that progressed on radiotherapy plus ipilimumab.

This sequence joins TRBV30 and TRBJ1-5; the D is unclear. Germline V lookup: CDR1 GTSNPN, CDR2 SVGIG (reference sequence). This CDR3 contains 15 residues. The V and J ends lost 0 bases and 2 bases respectively, with 11 bases between them. The CDR3 is CAWSVGQLGNQPQHF. The CDR3 DNA follows: TGTGCCTGGAGTGTAGGGCAGCTGGGCAATCAGCCCCAGCATTTT.

This chain connects TRBV6-1 to TRBJ1-1; D ambiguous. The CDR3 consists of 13 residues. Germline CDR1 reads MNHNS; CDR2 reads SASEGT. Between the trimmed V and J ends, which lost 6 bases and 1 base, there was a span of 9 bases. For the CDR3, the DNA is TGTGCCAGCAGCTCGACGGCGAACACTGAAGCTTTCTTT. As protein: CASSSTANTEAFF.

This chain links TRBV11-3 with TRBJ2-1; 15 bases align to TRBD2. Germline values: CDR1 SGHNT, CDR2 YENEEA. V lost 1 base and J lost 7; bases outside the gene matches: 5. The CDR3 consists of 17 residues. The CDR3 DNA reads as TGTGCCAGCAGCTTAGGGACTAGCGGGAGGGCCTCGAATGAGCAGTTCTTC. This sequence encodes CASSLGTSGRASNEQFF.

Comments on this clone: Other nucleotide sequences from this sample produce the same CDR3. The chain links TRBV4-1 to TRBJ1-1, with D perhaps TRBD1 (5 bases). The germline CDR1 and CDR2 sequences are MGHRA and YSYEKL. This CDR3 contains 13 residues. Trimming removed 4 bases from V and 5 bases from J, with 11 bases in between. CDR3 nucleotide sequence: TGCGCCAGCAGCCGCCTCGGGGGGACTGAAGCTTTCTTT. It codes for CASSRLGGTEAFF.

This clone appeared a single time. The chain carries TRBV4-1 and TRBJ1-1, with D perhaps matching TRBD1 (6 bases). Trimming pared 2 bases from V and 1 base from J, leaving 17 bases between. There are 17 residues in the CDR3. Germline lookup yields CDR1 MGHRA and CDR2 YSYEKL. In DNA, the CDR3 is TGCGCCAGCAGCCAATCCACAGGGAGGGCCCCGAACACTGAAGCTTTCTTT. It encodes CASSQSTGRAPNTEAFF.

The chain combines TRBV7-3 with TRBJ1-1; 8 positions match TRBD1. The CDR3 covers 13 residues. CDR1 is SGHTA and CDR2 is FQGTGA in the germline V gene. J was trimmed by 4 bases and V by 6 bases; bases with no gene match: 4. The CDR3 is CASRLTGGTEAFF. The CDR3 DNA follows: TGTGCCAGCAGGCTAACAGGGGGCACTGAAGCTTTCTTT.

The chain links TRBV7-6 to TRBJ2-7; a possible D gene is TRBD2 (5 bases). V was pared by 3 bases and J by 3 bases, with 15 bases between. Germline CDR1 reads SGHVS; CDR2 reads FNYEAQ. This CDR3 spans 15 amino acids. CDR3: CASSLMAGSIYEQYF. CDR3 DNA: TGTGCCAGCAGCTTGATGGCGGGCTCGATCTACGAGCAGTACTTC. The whole variable domain, remainder taken from reference TRBV7-6 and TRBJ2-7, is GAGVSQSPRYKVTKRGQDVALRCDPISGHVSLYWYRQALGQGPEFLTYFNYEAQQDKSGLPNDRFSAERPEGSISTLTIQRTEQRDSAMYRCASSLMAGSIYEQYFGPGTRLTVT.

V is TRBV5-1 and J is TRBJ2-1; possible D gene TRBD1, 6 bases. The CDR3 spans 15 residues. The V gene's germline CDR1 is SGHRS and CDR2 YFSETQ. The V gene lost 0 bases and the J gene lost 12 bases, with 19 bases spanning the gap. The CDR3 bases are TGCGCCAGCAGCTTGGTTGTCGGGGCAGGGGTTGGGCAGTTCTTC. Protein: CASSLVVGAGVGQFF.

The chain combines TRBV2 with TRBJ2-7; tentatively, D is TRBD1 (5 bases). V shed 5 bases and J shed 5 bases, with 13 bases lying between them. The CDR3 has 13 residues. Germline V lookup: CDR1 SNHLY, CDR2 FYNNEI. The CDR3 reads CASSKGIWNEQYF. The CDR3 nucleotides are TGTGCCAGCAGTAAGGGGATCTGGAACGAGCAGTACTTC.

CDR3 loop: CATHGGGTADTQYF. The CDR3 nucleotides are TGTGCCACCCATGGGGGCGGGACTGCAGATACGCAGTATTTT. This chain links TRBV15 with TRBJ2-3; either TRBD1 or TRBD2 may supply D (6 bases each). The CDR3 totals 14 residues. CDR1 is LNHNV and CDR2 is YYDKDF in the germline V gene (reference sequence). The V gene lost 8 bases and the J gene lost 4 bases, with 16 bases spanning the gap.

On this clone: Other DNA sequences from this sample encode an identical CDR3 as well. The V call is TRBV5-1, the J call TRBJ2-1; tentatively, D is TRBD1 (5 bases). The CDR3 is 12 residues long. Trimming pared 3 bases from V and 6 bases from J, leaving 7 bases between. Looked up from germline, CDR1 is SGHRS and CDR2 is YFSETQ. DNA of the CDR3: TGCGCCAGCAGCTCTGACAGCAATGAGCAGTTCTTC. Its protein product is CASSSDSNEQFF. Filled out from reference TRBV5-1 and TRBJ2-1, the complete variable domain reads KAGVTQTPRYLIKTRGQQVTLSCSPISGHRSVSWYQQTPGQGLQFLFEYFSETQRNKGNFPGRFSGRQFSNSRSEMNVSTLELGDSALYLCASSSDSNEQFFGPGTRLTVL.

The gene calls are TRBV5-1 and TRBJ1-1, with D perhaps matching TRBD1 (6 bases). Per germline, CDR1 SGHRS and CDR2 YFSETQ. The CDR3 is 14 amino acids. The V and J ends lost 7 bases and 0 bases respectively, with 13 bases between them. In DNA, the CDR3 is TGCGCCAGCTGTACAGGGAACTTGAACACTGAAGCTTTCTTT. Translating gives CASCTGNLNTEAFF.

This clone was recorded only once. The identical CDR3 is also encoded by other nucleotide sequences in the sample. The chain has TRBV7-7 and TRBJ2-4, with D possibly being TRBD2 (5 bases). Between the trimmed V and J ends, which lost 7 bases and 2 bases, there was a span of 18 bases. Germline assignment: CDR1 SSHAT and CDR2 FNYEAQ (reference sequence). The length of the CDR3 is 16 residues. The CDR3 DNA reads TGTGCCAGCATTGACTACGCTACGGGGACCAAAAACATTCAGTACTTC. This sequence encodes CASIDYATGTKNIQYF.

The chain employs TRBV29-1 and TRBJ2-1; D may be TRBD1 (6 bases). CDR1 SQVTM and CDR2 ANQGSEA come from the germline V gene. V was shortened by 1 base and J by 5 bases, with 15 bases between the two germline ends. This CDR3 contains 15 residues. The CDR3 coding sequence is TGCAGCGTTGAAGGGGGGCGGGTTCTCAACAATGAGCAGTTCTTC. Residues: CSVEGGRVLNNEQFF.

The DNA of the CDR3 is TGTGCCAGCAGTTATTCTGGCAGGGGGACCTATGGCTACACCTTC. Translated: CASSYSGRGTYGYTF. V usage is TRBV6-5 and J usage is TRBJ1-2, with 7 bases that match TRBD1. CDR1 and CDR2 (germline): MNHEY, SVGAGI. V shed 3 bases and J 4 bases; nucleotides not matched to a gene: 8. This CDR3 is built from 15 residues.

The rearrangement joins TRBV5-1 to TRBJ1-4, with a possible D match to TRBD1 (5 bases). The germline V gene has CDR1 SGHRS and CDR2 YFSETQ. The CDR3 is 14 residues long. V was clipped by 0 bases and J by 8 bases, with 11 bases between them. The CDR3 loop reads CASSLVGRDEKLFF. CDR3 in DNA: TGCGCCAGCAGCTTGGTGGGCAGGGACGAAAAACTGTTTTTT.

Worth noting for this clone: The sample contains more than one DNA sequence encoding this CDR3. The V and J genes are TRBV7-2 and TRBJ2-5, with TRBD2 as a possible D gene (5 bases). CDR3 length: 13 residues. The germline V gene encodes CDR1 SGHTA and CDR2 FQGNSA. The germline V and J ends were trimmed by 5 bases and 4 bases, with 11 bases remaining between them. CDR3 sequence (DNA): TGTGCCAGCAGCCTCCGTGGAGGAGAGACCCAGTACTTC. This encodes CASSLRGGETQYF.

The rearrangement links TRBV15 to TRBJ1-1; the match to TRBD1 covers 7 bases. The V gene's germline CDR1 is LNHNV and CDR2 YYDKDF (reference sequence). The CDR3 is 14 amino acids. The V segment lost 6 bases and the J segment 7 bases; nucleotides outside the gene matches: 11. The CDR3 nucleotides read TGTGCCACCAGAGGGGGCGCGGGTCTCGGTGAAGCTTTCTTT. Its translation: CATRGGAGLGEAFF.